The T cell receptor beta chain under discussion was sequenced for a study of blood T cell repertoires in COVID-19 (dated by TCRdb to the early 2020s). Describing the broader study: Collaborator samples came from the United States, Italy and Spain and covered acute and convalescent phases of COVID-19. Where HLA class I and class II types were available, the types were taken from metadata supplied by the sample provider, not from assay-based typing. The prospective study material was composed of cDNA or gDNA derived from T cells, B-cell-depleted T cells, or PBMCs. The repertoires were made available in a free public database intended to serve as a resource for research on the immune response to SARS-CoV-2. A de-identified subject ID, COVID-19 status, age in years and sex were almost always included in the sample metadata. Deeply sampled blood TCRbeta repertoires from subjects exposed to, actively infected with, or recovered from COVID-19 were included in the dataset. The samples were drawn from the first 160 participants of the ongoing ImmuneRACE study and from some 1,300 subjects provided by 6 global collaborators.

Judged by its sample share, this clone qualifies as medium-sized (0.01 to 0.1%). No antigen is known for it. Per-base quality was not reported, and no clone a single base away is much larger than it. TCRbeta CDR3 regions were amplified from genomic DNA using the immunoSEQ Assay, a bias-controlled multiplex PCR. Turning to the authors' computational methods: The number of nucleated cells in each sample was estimated from the amplification of reference gene primers within the assay. Sequence reads were collapsed and filtered to measure the absolute abundance of every unique TCRbeta CDR3 rearrangement. For each sample, productive Simpson clonality was calculated as the square root of Simpson's diversity index across productive rearrangements. TCRdb took this table from immuneACCESS and kept in-frame rearrangements with V and J called. Such tables lack part of the clones; where checked against another copy, unresolved V genes explain under half of the gap, and the rest is unexplained. D and trimming come from the DNA, and the V and J calls and clone size come from that table. The table for this sample lists 200,000 to 250,000 clones; roughly 80% of them were counted only once. The ten largest clonotypes hold 4.5% to 5% of the sample.

Broader findings and caveats from the paper: The quantity of clinical and demographic metadata differed by source and by participant and was supplied without curation.

Enrolling through a virtual design, the prospective study's participants ranged in age from about 18 to 100 years and lived across some 22 United States geographic areas. In the prospective study, participants were assigned to cohorts based on the clinical history participants reported in a screening survey and a study questionnaire. A participant counted as exposed if, within 2 weeks of entering the study, that participant had been in contact with someone who had a PCR-confirmed or clinician-diagnosed COVID-19 case. In the prospective study, whole blood, serum and a nasopharyngeal or oropharyngeal swab were collected from each participant by mobile phlebotomists. Additional blood draws and questionnaires over an approximately two-month period could optionally be provided by prospective study participants. Before DNA extraction, prospective study blood samples were shipped either frozen or at room temperature.

The CDR3 sequence holds 12 residues, the cysteine and phenylalanine included. The kept DNA is CDR3 alone, 36 bases in frame from the first base. V is clipped by 10 bases and J by 10 bases, and the sequence between their germline boundaries is 18 bases long. The germline V gene yields ENHRY for CDR1 and SYGVKD for CDR2. The specimen was PBMCs or T cells enriched from blood (not recorded which). This TCR was sampled from a woman aged 45-65 years who had been exposed to COVID-19. This sequence uses TRBV10-3 and TRBJ2-3; TRBD2 is possibly the D segment (5 matching bases). The CDR3 reads as follows: CATAGSEGAQYF. The nucleotide sequence is given as TGTGCCACCGCTGGGTCCGAGGGAGCGCAGTATTTT.